A single sample gave rise to the 21 T cell receptor beta chains below, sequenced in a study of cytomegalovirus exposure and HLA in healthy donors. The primer mix had 60 Vbeta and 13 Jbeta primers. Some clones are missing from TCRdb's copy, which holds only in-frame ones; the method was immunoSEQ multiplex PCR. The data hold about 150,000 clones, with less than 85% observed a single time. Sequenced: PBMCs. Receptors were obtained from a woman aged 50 to 60 in good health and CMV-seropositive.

The chain is built from TRBV4-1 and TRBJ1-5, with 8 positions matching TRBD1. V shed 3 bases, J shed 3 bases, and the junction held 4 bases outside the gene matches. CDR1 is MGHRA, CDR2 YSYEKL, per germline. The CDR3 sequence is 15 residues long. The CDR3 here is CASSHPDRDNQPQHF. CDR3 nucleotide sequence: TGCGCCAGCAGCCACCCGGACAGGGACAATCAGCCCCAGCATTTT.

The rearrangement joins TRBV4-3 to TRBJ2-3; D gene unclear. V was clipped by 1 base and J by 7 bases, with 18 bases between them. There are 16 residues in the CDR3. The germline gives CDR1 LGHNA, CDR2 YSLEER. As DNA, the CDR3 is TGCGCCAGCAGCCAAGCGTCGGCCGCGACACGTAATACGCAGTATTTT. Its protein is CASSQASAATRNTQYF.

The chain recombines TRBV7-9 with TRBJ2-5, with 8 positions matching TRBD1. V trimming: 1 base; J trimming: 7 bases; junction bases outside the gene matches: 5. This CDR3 region has 14 residues. Germline V gene sequence: CDR1 SEHNR, CDR2 FQNEAQ (reference sequence). The CDR3 region has the DNA TGTGCCAGCAGCTTAGGTCAGGGGGCAGGGACCCAGTACTTC. Amino acids: CASSLGQGAGTQYF.

V gene TRBV4-3 combines with J gene TRBJ1-2, with 9 bases aligning to TRBD1. V was clipped by 4 bases and J by 4 bases; unmatched bases: 7. This CDR3 has 15 amino acids. Germline loops: CDR1 LGHNA, CDR2 YSLEER. The CDR3 sequence: CASSPHGQGSYGYTF. The CDR3 DNA sequence: TGCGCCAGCAGCCCCCACGGACAGGGGTCCTATGGCTACACCTTC.

This chain's CDR3 is CASSYGLADEQYF. In DNA form, the CDR3 reads TGTGCCAGCAGTTACGGACTAGCGGACGAGCAGTACTTC. The V gene is TRBV2, the J gene TRBJ2-7; TRBD2 agrees at 10 bases. This CDR3 comprises 13 residues. V lost 5 bases and J lost 5; bases outside the gene matches: 3. The germline gives CDR1 SNHLY, CDR2 FYNNEI.

This clone was picked up one time. The rearrangement links TRBV10-2 to TRBJ2-2; D ambiguous. Germline CDR1 reads WSHSY; CDR2 reads SAAADI. This CDR3 is built from 15 residues. V was shortened by 4 bases and J by 0 bases, with 9 bases between the two germline ends. CDR3 in amino acids: CASSAHPTNTGELFF. CDR3 in DNA: TGCGCCAGCAGTGCCCACCCTACGAACACCGGGGAGCTGTTTTTT.

In its sample, this clone was seen once. This sequence joins TRBV6-1 and TRBJ2-1; D not resolved. The V gene's germline CDR1 is MNHNS and CDR2 SASEGT. The V gene lost 8 bases and the J gene lost 6 bases, with 14 bases spanning the gap. The CDR3 runs to 13 residues. The CDR3: CASELLTRNEQFF. As DNA, the CDR3 is TGTGCCAGCGAGTTATTAACTCGCAATGAGCAGTTCTTC.

J is TRBJ1-2 and V is TRBV30, with D perhaps TRBD1 (6 bases). Germline assignment: CDR1 GTSNPN and CDR2 SVGIG (reference sequence). Trimming removed 1 base from V and 4 bases from J, with 13 bases in between. This CDR3 has 14 amino acids. The CDR3 loop is CAWSEQRQVYGYTF. CDR3 nucleotides: TGTGCCTGGAGTGAACAGCGACAGGTCTATGGCTACACCTTC.

CDR3 in amino acids: CASSVNRGSPNYGYTF. The CDR3 DNA reads as TGTGCCAGCAGTGTCAACAGGGGGAGTCCTAACTATGGCTACACCTTC. The chain couples TRBV6-1 to TRBJ1-2; 8 bases align to TRBD1. CDR3 size: 16 residues. In germline, CDR1 is MNHNS, CDR2 SASEGT. V was clipped by 4 bases and J by 0 bases; unmatched bases: 7.

The sample holds a few counts of this clone. The chain uses TRBV6-5 and TRBJ2-2; TRBD1 agrees at 8 bases. Trimming took 6 bases from V and 7 from J; bases not matched to a gene: 7. The CDR3 covers 14 residues. The germline V gene has CDR1 MNHEY and CDR2 SVGAGI. The CDR3 loop reads CASSSDRVDGELFF. As DNA, the CDR3 is TGTGCCAGCAGCTCGGACAGGGTCGACGGGGAGCTGTTTTTT.

The gene calls are TRBV5-1 and TRBJ2-3, with 7 bases that match TRBD1. V shed 3 bases and J 2 bases; nucleotides not matched to a gene: 3. Germline CDR1 reads SGHRS; CDR2 reads YFSETQ. The length of the CDR3 is 14 residues. The CDR3 nucleotides are TGCGCCAGCAGCTACCAGGGGGACACAGATACGCAGTATTTT. This translates into CASSYQGDTDTQYF. Full variable domain (remainder filled in from reference TRBV5-1 and TRBJ2-3): KAGVTQTPRYLIKTRGQQVTLSCSPISGHRSVSWYQQTPGQGLQFLFEYFSETQRNKGNFPGRFSGRQFSNSRSEMNVSTLELGDSALYLCASSYQGDTDTQYFGPGTRLTVL.

The rearrangement uses TRBV4-2 and TRBJ1-2; 7 nucleotides line up with TRBD1. In germline, CDR1 is LGHNA, CDR2 YNFKEQ. Germline trimming cut 4 bases from V and 2 bases from J; bases unmatched to any gene: 7. The CDR3 extends over 15 amino acids. This CDR3 is CASSPTGATNYGYTF. In DNA, the CDR3 is TGTGCCAGCAGCCCAACAGGGGCTACAAACTATGGCTACACCTTC.

Turning to this clone: The sample has other DNA sequences that encode this CDR3 too. The chain couples TRBV2 to TRBJ1-1; TRBD1 agrees at 7 bases. Unmatched junction bases numbered 14, after V lost 7 bases and J lost 6 bases. CDR3 size: 15 residues. CDR1 and CDR2 from the germline V gene are SNHLY and FYNNEI. The CDR3 nucleotides read TGTGCCAGCATGAGGGGGCAAAACGTCCTCCCTGAAGCTTTCTTT. It translates to CASMRGQNVLPEAFF.

This chain connects TRBV5-1 to TRBJ2-4; D not resolved. CDR3 size: 16 residues. V was trimmed by 0 bases and J by 2 bases, leaving 12 bases between them. Germline values: CDR1 SGHRS, CDR2 YFSETQ. CDR3 residues: CASSLAPGRTKNIQYF. DNA for the CDR3: TGCGCCAGCAGCTTGGCCCCGGGTAGAACCAAAAACATTCAGTACTTC.

J is TRBJ2-3 and V is TRBV30, with D hard to call. The CDR3 sequence is 12 residues long. The V gene's germline CDR1 is GTSNPN and CDR2 SVGIG (reference sequence). V lost 2 bases to trimming and J lost 3 bases, with 6 bases between them. The CDR3 DNA reads TGTGCCTGGAGTATCAGGACAGATACGCAGTATTTT. Protein: CAWSIRTDTQYF.

This clone has more than one count but fewer than ten. For the CDR3, the DNA is TGTGCCATCAGCTCGACTGCCAGCACAGATACGCAGTATTTT. Protein product: CAISSTASTDTQYF. The rearrangement links TRBV10-3 to TRBJ2-3; D is unclear. The V and J ends lost 6 bases and 0 bases respectively, with 10 bases between them. Germline CDR1 ENHRY, CDR2 SYGVKD. This CDR3 contains 14 residues.

V usage is TRBV30 and J usage is TRBJ1-2; D is unresolved. Germline assignment: CDR1 GTSNPN and CDR2 SVGIG (reference sequence). The CDR3 is made up of 12 amino acids. The germline V and J ends were trimmed by 1 base and 4 bases, with 7 bases remaining between them. The CDR3 here is CAWSGAAYGYTF. The CDR3 region has the DNA TGTGCCTGGAGTGGGGCAGCCTATGGCTACACCTTC.

The gene calls are TRBV6-6 and TRBJ1-5, with a tentative D call TRBD1 (6 bases). The V and J ends lost 5 bases and 5 bases respectively, with 13 bases between them. The CDR3 runs 14 residues. CDR1 and CDR2 from the germline V gene are MNHNY and SVGAGI (reference sequence). CDR3 region: CASSNRVMYQPQHF. CDR3 nucleotide sequence: TGTGCCAGCAGTAACAGGGTCATGTATCAGCCCCAGCATTTT.

The genes are TRBV9 and TRBJ1-4, with D possibly TRBD1 on 6 matching bases. CDR3 length: 16 residues. V lost 0 bases to trimming and J lost 2 bases, with 11 bases between them. The germline V gene encodes CDR1 SGDLS and CDR2 YYNGEE. The CDR3: CASSVDRESTNEKLFF. The CDR3 DNA reads as TGTGCCAGCAGCGTAGACAGGGAATCGACTAATGAAAAACTGTTTTTT.

The CDR3 nucleotides read TGTGCCAGCAGTGTCAGCGGGGGGTCCTACGAGCAGTACTTC. Its protein is CASSVSGGSYEQYF. This chain uses TRBV2 with TRBJ2-7; 9 bases agree with TRBD2. Germline CDR1 is SNHLY and CDR2 is FYNNEI. The CDR3 length is 14 residues. The ends lost 4 bases at V and 1 base at J; junction bases unmatched: 2.

The V and J genes are TRBV30 and TRBJ2-7, with 10 bases fitting TRBD1. The germline gives CDR1 GTSNPN, CDR2 SVGIG (reference sequence). The CDR3 covers 15 residues. The V gene end was trimmed by 4 bases and the J gene end by 1 base; junction bases not matched to a gene: 7. Written as DNA, the CDR3 is TGTGCCTGGAAAGGAGGACAGGGGGGTTCCTACGAGCAGTACTTC. This gives the protein CAWKGGQGGSYEQYF.